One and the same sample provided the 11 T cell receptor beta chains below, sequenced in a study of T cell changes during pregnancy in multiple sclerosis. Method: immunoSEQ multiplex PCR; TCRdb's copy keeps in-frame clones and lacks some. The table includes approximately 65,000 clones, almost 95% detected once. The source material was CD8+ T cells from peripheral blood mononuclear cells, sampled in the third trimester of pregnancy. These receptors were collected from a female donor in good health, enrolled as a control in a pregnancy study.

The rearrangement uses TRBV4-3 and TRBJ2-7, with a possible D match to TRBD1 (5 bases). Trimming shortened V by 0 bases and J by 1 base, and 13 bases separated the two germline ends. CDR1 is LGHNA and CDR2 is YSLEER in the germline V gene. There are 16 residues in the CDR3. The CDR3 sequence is CASSQDRAGPSYEQYF. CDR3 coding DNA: TGCGCCAGCAGCCAAGATCGCGCAGGGCCTTCCTACGAGCAGTACTTC.

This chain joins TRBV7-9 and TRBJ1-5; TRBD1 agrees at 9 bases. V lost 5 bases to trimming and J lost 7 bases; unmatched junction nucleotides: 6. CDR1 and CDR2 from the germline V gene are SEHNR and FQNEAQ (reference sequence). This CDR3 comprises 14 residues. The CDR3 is CASSRTGAGQPQHF. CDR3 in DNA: TGTGCCAGCAGCCGGACAGGGGCGGGCCAGCCCCAGCATTTT.

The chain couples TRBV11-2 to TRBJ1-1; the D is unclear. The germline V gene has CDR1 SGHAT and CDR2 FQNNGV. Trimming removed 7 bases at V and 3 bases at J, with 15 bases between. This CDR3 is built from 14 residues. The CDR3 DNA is TGTGCCAGCACCGACCTGAGGGCGGACACTGAAGCTTTCTTT. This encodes CASTDLRADTEAFF.

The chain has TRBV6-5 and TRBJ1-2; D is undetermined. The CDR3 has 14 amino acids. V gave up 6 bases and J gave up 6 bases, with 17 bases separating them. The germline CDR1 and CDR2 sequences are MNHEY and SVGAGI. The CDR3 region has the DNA TGTGCCAGCAGCCCCCCGGGGAGGTTAGATGGCTACACCTTC. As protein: CASSPPGRLDGYTF.

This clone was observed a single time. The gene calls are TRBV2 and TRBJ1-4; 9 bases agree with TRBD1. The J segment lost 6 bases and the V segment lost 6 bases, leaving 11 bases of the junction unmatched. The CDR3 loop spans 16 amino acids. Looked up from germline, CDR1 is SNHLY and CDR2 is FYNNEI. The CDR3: CASSSLPGQGDEKLFF. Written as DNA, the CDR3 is TGTGCCAGCAGCTCTCTCCCGGGACAGGGAGATGAAAAACTGTTTTTT.

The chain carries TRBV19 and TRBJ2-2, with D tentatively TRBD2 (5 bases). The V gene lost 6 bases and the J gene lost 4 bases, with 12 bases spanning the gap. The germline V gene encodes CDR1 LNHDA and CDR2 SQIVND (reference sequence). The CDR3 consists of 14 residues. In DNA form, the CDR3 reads TGTGCCAGTAGGTACGACACTAGCACCGGGGAGCTGTTTTTT. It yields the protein CASRYDTSTGELFF.

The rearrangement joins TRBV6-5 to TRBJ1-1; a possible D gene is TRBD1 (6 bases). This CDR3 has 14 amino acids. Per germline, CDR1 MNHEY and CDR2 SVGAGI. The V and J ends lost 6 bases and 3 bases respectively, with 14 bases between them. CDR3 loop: CASRSGAGDTEAFF. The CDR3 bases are TGTGCCAGCAGATCGGGGGCGGGGGACACTGAAGCTTTCTTT.

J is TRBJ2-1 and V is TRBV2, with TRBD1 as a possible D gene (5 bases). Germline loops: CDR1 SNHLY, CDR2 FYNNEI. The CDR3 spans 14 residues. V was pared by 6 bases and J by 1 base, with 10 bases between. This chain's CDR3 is CASSAKGSYNEQFF. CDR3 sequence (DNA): TGTGCCAGCAGCGCCAAGGGGTCCTACAATGAGCAGTTCTTC.

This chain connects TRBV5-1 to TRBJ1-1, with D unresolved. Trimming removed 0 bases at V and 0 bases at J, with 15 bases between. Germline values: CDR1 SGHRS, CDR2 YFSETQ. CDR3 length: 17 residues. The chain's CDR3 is CASSLGGHEAMNTEAFF. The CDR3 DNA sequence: TGCGCCAGCAGCTTGGGAGGGCATGAGGCTATGAACACTGAAGCTTTCTTT.

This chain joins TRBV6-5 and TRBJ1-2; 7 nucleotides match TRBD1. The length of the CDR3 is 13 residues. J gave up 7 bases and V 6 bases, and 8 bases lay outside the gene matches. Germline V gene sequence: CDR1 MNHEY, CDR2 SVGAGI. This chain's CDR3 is CASSSDRARGYTF. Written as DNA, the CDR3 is TGTGCCAGCAGCTCCGACAGGGCTCGTGGCTACACCTTC.

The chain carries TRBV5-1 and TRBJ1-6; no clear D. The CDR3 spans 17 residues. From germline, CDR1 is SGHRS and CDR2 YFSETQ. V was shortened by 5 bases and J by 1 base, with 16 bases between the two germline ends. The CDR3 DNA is TGCGCCAGCAGTGATGGCGGGATCCGATCCTATAATTCACCCCTCCACTTT. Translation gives CASSDGGIRSYNSPLHF.